This T cell receptor (beta chain) is from a study of read filtering for tumor transcriptome and immune sequencing. Looking at the study overall: R-ISS stage counts were eight or nine for I, roughly 15 for II, six or seven for III.

Many counts were recorded for this clonotype. Molecular barcoded adaptors covering alpha/delta and beta/gamma chains were used on roughly 370 ng RNA. TCRdb recomputed calls from the reads with MiXCR, one row per CDR3 protein. The table lists about 39,000 distinct CDR3 sequences, approximately 15% of them singletons. Germline V gene data show CDR1 as MNHEY and CDR2 as SVGEGT. The CDR3 sequence is 16 residues long. After removal of 2 bases from V and 4 bases from J, the junction contained 3 bases not matched to a gene. The sequence came from a donor aged 40 or older with multiple myeloma. The sequenced sample was a population of CD138-negative cells sorted from bone marrow. The chain uses TRBV6-2 or TRBV6-3 and TRBJ2-1; 12 bases match TRBD2. In DNA, the CDR3 is TGTGCCAGCAGTTACGCTAGCGGGGGGGCATACAATGAGCAGTTCTTC. Protein: CASSYASGGAYNEQFF.